The T cell receptor beta chain described here comes from a study of shared clonotypes between healthy human individuals (dated by TCRdb to 2018 to 2021). About the investigation overall: The cohort comprised two women and a few men aged 18 to 49 years. Each donor's leukapheresis produced roughly between roughly 0.85 and 10 billion PBMCs. For each donor, three plates each were used for CD4 naive and CD4 memory, two plates were used for CD8 naive, and one plate was used for CD8 memory. The study deeply sequenced blood TCR repertoires of five healthy adults to estimate repertoire size and the extent of clonotype sharing between individuals. Libraries were prepared and TCR repertoires were sequenced by different laboratories using diverse techniques, in order to increase sequencing depth and limit assay-specific biases. General findings and caveats noted by the study authors: Sampling was restricted to blood, and TCR repertoires in tissue are likely to differ from TCR repertoires in blood. Naive subsets generally had larger estimated clonotype richness than memory subsets. Compared with non-shared clonotypes, the clonotypes found in all four sorted-subset donors had higher generation probabilities. Pairwise subsampling indicated that sequencing depth was expected to affect the degree of clonotype sharing among donors. The small number of donors limited the genetic and exposure-history diversity represented. Rarefaction of sorted-subset datasets indicated incomplete sequencing despite the large sequencing depth. Sharing across a handful of donors was observed for 5% to 6.5% of naive CD4, less than 4% of naive CD8, over 2% of memory CD4, and approximately 0.41% of memory CD8 clonotypes.

For this chain, trimming is 4 bases at the V end and 3 bases at the J end, and the number of junction bases without a gene match is 2. Reading the germline V gene (reference sequence) gives CDR1 LNHDA and CDR2 SQIVND. The CDR3 measures 13 amino acids from cysteine to phenylalanine. Only the CDR3 DNA is retained, 39 bases long and in frame from the first base. Using the deep immunoSEQ assay, multiplex PCR amplified TCR CDR3 regions from genomic DNA. For each cell subset, the extracted genomic DNA was distributed evenly across all wells of several immunoSEQ 96-well plates, and each plate served as one replicate. For sorted subsets, about 0.2 ug genomic DNA, equal to 25,000 to 35,000 T cell genomes, was loaded into each replicate PCR. Purified libraries were quantified with a Qubit 3.0 fluorometer, sized on a Bioanalyzer 2100, and re-quantified with the KAPA Library Quantification kit. Every immunoSEQ 96-well plate was sequenced on a separate single-read 150-cycle Illumina NextSeq 550 flow cell. Regarding the original processing steps: The immunoSEQ output contained only junctional sequences without quality scores, so filtering could not match that applied to full-length reads. To assign V/J genes and CDR3, sequences were annotated using PyIR, a Python wrapper for IgBLAST v1.9, with IMGT germline references. Reads were removed for weak V/J assignments (E-value above 1e-6), missing CDR3, stop codons, out-of-frame junctions, or ambiguous translated residues. A V3J clonotype was defined by an identical inferred V gene, J gene, and CDR3 amino acid sequence. Percentage overlap between repertoires was computed as shared unique clonotypes divided by the size of the smaller repertoire. Three approaches were used to assess repertoire richness: RTK rarefaction, the Chao1 estimator, and Recon v2.1 estimates of unobserved clonotypes. Generation probabilities were computed with OLGA for all TCRbeta clonotypes obtained by the gDNA method from a handful of donors. Entries here come from immuneACCESS through TCRdb and include only in-frame sequences with V and J called. Some clones fail to appear in such tables; in the studies checked, an unresolved V gene covers under half of the shortfall, and the cause of the remainder is unknown. V and J calls and clone size are copied from that table; D and trimming were computed from the DNA. This sample has 1,500,000 or so clones in its table, and around 98.5% of those were observed once. Approximately 0.38% of the sample is taken by the ten largest.

The donors were healthy, HIV-negative adults who had no recently reported acute infections or vaccinations. All donors were Caucasian adults living in Nashville, Tennessee, USA. CD4+ T cells were enriched by magnetic negative selection, after which naive cells were positively selected on CD45RA and the negative fraction was taken as the memory subset. After blood collection by leukapheresis, PBMCs were isolated using Ficoll-Histopaque density gradient centrifugation and then cryopreserved in the vapor phase of liquid nitrogen. Purity and quantity of every magnetically sorted T cell population were checked by analytical flow cytometry. Genomic DNA was isolated from each sorted fraction and quantified by UV absorbance on a Nanodrop 2000c. A remark on this clone: The antigen this receptor binds is unknown. No much larger clone exists at a distance of one base, and base qualities are not known. Other DNA sequences from this sample encode an identical CDR3 as well.

This sequence was found in a man aged 25 to 45 in good health. Sequencing used naive CD4+ T cells sorted from blood. The cell subset or site label corresponds to: CD45RA+ positively selected. The sequence joins TRBV19 to TRBJ2-7, with 8 bases in between that match TRBD1. The CDR3 reads CASSRDRSYEQYF. Read as DNA, the sequence is TGTGCCAGTAGTAGGGACAGGAGCTACGAGCAGTACTTC.